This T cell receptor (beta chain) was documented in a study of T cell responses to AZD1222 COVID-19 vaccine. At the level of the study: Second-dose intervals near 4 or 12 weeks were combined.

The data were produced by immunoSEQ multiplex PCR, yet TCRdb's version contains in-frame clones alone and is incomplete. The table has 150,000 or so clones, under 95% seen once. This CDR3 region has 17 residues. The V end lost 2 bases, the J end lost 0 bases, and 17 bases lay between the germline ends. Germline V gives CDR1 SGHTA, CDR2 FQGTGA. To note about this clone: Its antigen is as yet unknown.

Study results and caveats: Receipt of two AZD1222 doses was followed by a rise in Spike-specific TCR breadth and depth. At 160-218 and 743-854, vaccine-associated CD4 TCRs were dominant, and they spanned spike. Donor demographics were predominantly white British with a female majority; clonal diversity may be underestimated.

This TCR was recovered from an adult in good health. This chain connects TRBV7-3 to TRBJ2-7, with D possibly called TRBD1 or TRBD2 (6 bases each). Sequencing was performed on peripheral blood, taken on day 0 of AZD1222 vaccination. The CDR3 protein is CASSLAPPGASSYEQYF. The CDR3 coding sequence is TGTGCCAGCAGCTTAGCGCCTCCGGGGGCAAGCTCCTACGAGCAGTACTTC.